The sequence of this TCR beta chain was determined in a study of blood T cell repertoires in COVID-19 (TCRdb year 2020). Regarding the research as a whole: Samples covering the acute and convalescent phases of COVID-19 were provided by collaborators in the United States, Italy and Spain. The material from the prospective study consisted of cDNA or gDNA derived from T cells, B-cell-depleted T cells, or PBMCs. The dataset comprised deeply sampled blood TCRbeta repertoires from subjects exposed to, actively infected with, or recovered from COVID-19. A freely available public database, intended as a resource for researchers studying the immune response to SARS-CoV-2, is where the repertoires were released. The samples were drawn from two sources: the first 160 participants of the ongoing ImmuneRACE study, and over 1,000 subjects contributed by 6 global collaborators. Nearly every sample came with metadata listing a de-identified subject ID, COVID-19 status, age in years and sex. HLA class I and class II types, where available, came from metadata supplied by the sample provider rather than from assay-based typing. Results and caveats for the whole study, not just this receptor: The quantity of clinical and demographic metadata differed by source and by participant and was supplied without curation.

TCRbeta CDR3 regions were amplified from genomic DNA using the immunoSEQ Assay, a bias-controlled multiplex PCR. On the authors' methods: The number of nucleated cells in each sample was estimated from the amplification of reference gene primers within the assay. To quantify the absolute abundance of each unique TCRbeta CDR3 rearrangement, sequence reads were collapsed and filtered. For each sample, productive Simpson clonality was calculated as the square root of Simpson's diversity index across productive rearrangements. Not all clones reach the TCRdb copy of this immuneACCESS table, which keeps in-frame sequences only. Checked studies attribute under half of the gap to unresolved V genes and leave the rest unexplained. The V and J calls and clone size are taken from that table; D and trimming were inferred from the DNA. Here the sample has over 450,000 clones; approximately 91% occur a single time. Together, the top ten hold 7.5% to 9.5% of the sample.

CDR1 LGHDT and CDR2 YNNKEL were looked up in the germline V gene (reference sequence). Unmatched junction bases come to 11, with V trimmed by 4 bases and J by 0 bases. The CDR3 numbers 19 residues from cysteine through phenylalanine. Only the CDR3 part of the read is kept: 57 bases, read in frame from the first base. For this clone: Its antigen is unknown. Per-base qualities were not stored, and no clone one base away is much larger.

In Seattle, one collaborating source enrolled patients while the infection was active and tracked those patients longitudinally over the course of disease. The collaborating institutions used their own protocols to collect whole blood in K2EDTA tubes. For TCRbeta analysis, collaborators shipped samples in one of three forms: frozen whole blood, isolated PBMCs, or DNA extracted from either of those sample types. This TCR was sampled from a woman aged 50 to 60 with COVID-19, enrolled during active disease. Here the chain combines TRBV3-1 (or the pseudogene TRBV3-2) and TRBJ2-1; 11 junctional bases match TRBD2. The sequencing sample was made of peripheral blood. In nucleotides, the sequence is TGTGCCAGCAGCCCCCCCCTAGCGGGGGGATCGAGCTCCTACAATGAGCAGTTCTTC. Its translation is CASSPPLAGGSSSYNEQFF.